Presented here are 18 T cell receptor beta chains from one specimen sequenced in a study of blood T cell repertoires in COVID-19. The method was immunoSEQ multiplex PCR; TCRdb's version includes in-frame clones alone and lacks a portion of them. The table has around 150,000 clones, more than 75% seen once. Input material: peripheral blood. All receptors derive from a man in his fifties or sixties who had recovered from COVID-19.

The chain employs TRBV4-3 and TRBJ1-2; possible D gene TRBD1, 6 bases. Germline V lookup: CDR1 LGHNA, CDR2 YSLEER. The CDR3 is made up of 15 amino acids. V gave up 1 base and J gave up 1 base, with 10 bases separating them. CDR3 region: CASSQVWDNNYGYTF. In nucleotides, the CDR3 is TGCGCCAGCAGCCAAGTTTGGGACAATAACTATGGCTACACCTTC.

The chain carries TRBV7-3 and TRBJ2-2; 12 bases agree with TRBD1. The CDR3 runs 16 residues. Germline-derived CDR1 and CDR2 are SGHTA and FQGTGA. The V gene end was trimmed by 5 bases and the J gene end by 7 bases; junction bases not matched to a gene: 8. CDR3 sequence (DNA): TGTGCCAGCAGCCGTCCGGGACAGGGGGCAAGCGGGGAGCTGTTTTTT. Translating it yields CASSRPGQGASGELFF.

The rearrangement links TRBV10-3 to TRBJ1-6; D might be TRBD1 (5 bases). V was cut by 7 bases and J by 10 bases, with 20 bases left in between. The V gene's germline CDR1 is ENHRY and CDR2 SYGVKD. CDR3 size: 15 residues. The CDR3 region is CAIKEGDSRGSPLHF. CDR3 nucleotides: TGTGCCATCAAAGAAGGGGATTCAAGAGGCTCACCCCTCCACTTT.

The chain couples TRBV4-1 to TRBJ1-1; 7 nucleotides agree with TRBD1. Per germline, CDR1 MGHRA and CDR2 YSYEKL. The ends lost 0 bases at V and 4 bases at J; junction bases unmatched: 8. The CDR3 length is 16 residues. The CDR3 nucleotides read TGCGCCAGCAGCCAAGATATGGGTGCAGGGGGCACTGAAGCTTTCTTT. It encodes CASSQDMGAGGTEAFF.

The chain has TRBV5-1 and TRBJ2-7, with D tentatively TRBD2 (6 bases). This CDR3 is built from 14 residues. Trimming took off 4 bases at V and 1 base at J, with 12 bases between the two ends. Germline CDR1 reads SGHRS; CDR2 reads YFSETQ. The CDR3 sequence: CASSQDYRSYEQYF. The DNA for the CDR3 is TGCGCCAGCAGCCAGGACTACAGATCCTACGAGCAGTACTTC. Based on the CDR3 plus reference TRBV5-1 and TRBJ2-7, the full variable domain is KAGVTQTPRYLIKTRGQQVTLSCSPISGHRSVSWYQQTPGQGLQFLFEYFSETQRNKGNFPGRFSGRQFSNSRSEMNVSTLELGDSALYLCASSQDYRSYEQYFGPGTRLTVT.

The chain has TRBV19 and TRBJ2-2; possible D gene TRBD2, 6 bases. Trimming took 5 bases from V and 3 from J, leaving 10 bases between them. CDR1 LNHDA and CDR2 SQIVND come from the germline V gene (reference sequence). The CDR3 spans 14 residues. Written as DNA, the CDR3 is TGTGCCAGTAGTTGGCCGGGAGACACCGGGGAGCTGTTTTTT. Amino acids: CASSWPGDTGELFF.

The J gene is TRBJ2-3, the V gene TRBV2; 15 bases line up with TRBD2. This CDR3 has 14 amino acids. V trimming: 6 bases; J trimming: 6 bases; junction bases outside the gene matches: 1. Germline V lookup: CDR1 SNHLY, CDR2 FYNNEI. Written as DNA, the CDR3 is TGTGCCAGCAGGGGACTAGCGGGGGGTGATACGCAGTATTTT. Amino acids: CASRGLAGGDTQYF.

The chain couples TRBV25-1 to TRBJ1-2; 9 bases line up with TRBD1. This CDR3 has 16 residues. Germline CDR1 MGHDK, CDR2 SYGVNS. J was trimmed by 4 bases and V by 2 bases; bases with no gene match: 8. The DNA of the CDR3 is TGTGCCAGCAGTGAAGCCGGGACAGGGAATCCCTATGGCTACACCTTC. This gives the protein CASSEAGTGNPYGYTF.

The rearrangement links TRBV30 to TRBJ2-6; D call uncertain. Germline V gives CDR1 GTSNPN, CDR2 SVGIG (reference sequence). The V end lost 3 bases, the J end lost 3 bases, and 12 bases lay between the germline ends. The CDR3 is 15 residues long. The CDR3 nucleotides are TGTGCCTGGAGCCGCGGTGCCGTTGGGGCCAACGTCCTGACTTTC. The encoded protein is CAWSRGAVGANVLTF.

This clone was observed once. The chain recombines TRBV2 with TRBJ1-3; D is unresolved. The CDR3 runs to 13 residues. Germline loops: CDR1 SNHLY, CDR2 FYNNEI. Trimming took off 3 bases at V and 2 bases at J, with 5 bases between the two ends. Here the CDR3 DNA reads TGTGCCAGCAGTGAGTCAGCTGGAAACACCATATATTTT. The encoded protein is CASSESAGNTIYF.

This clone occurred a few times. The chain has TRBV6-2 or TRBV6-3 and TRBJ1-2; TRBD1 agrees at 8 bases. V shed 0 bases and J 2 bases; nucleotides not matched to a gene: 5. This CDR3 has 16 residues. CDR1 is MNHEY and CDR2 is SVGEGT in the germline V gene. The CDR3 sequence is CASSYSTGALNYGYTF. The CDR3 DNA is TGTGCCAGCAGTTACTCGACAGGGGCCTTGAACTATGGCTACACCTTC.

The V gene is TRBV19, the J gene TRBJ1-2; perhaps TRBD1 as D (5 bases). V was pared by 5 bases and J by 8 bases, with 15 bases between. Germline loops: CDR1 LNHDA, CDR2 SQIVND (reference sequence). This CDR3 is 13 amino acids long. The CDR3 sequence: CASSPPGRWGYTF. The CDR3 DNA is TGTGCCAGTAGTCCCCCAGGGCGCTGGGGCTACACCTTC.

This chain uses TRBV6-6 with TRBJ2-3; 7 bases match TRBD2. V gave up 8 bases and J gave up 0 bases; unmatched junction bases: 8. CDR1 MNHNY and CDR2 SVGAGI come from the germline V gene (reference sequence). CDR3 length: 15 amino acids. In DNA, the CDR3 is TGTGCCAGCCGCGACAGCGGGGCTAGCACAGATACGCAGTATTTT. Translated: CASRDSGASTDTQYF.

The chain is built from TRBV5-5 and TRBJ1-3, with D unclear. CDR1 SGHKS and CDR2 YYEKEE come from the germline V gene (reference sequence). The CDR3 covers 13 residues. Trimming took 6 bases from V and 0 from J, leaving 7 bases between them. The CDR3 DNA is TGTGCCAGCACCGAGATCTCTGGAAACACCATATATTTT. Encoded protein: CASTEISGNTIYF.

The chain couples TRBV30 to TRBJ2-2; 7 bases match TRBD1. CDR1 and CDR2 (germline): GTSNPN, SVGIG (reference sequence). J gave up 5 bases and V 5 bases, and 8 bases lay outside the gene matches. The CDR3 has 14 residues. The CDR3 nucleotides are TGTGCCTGGGCACAGGGGCTTTTGACCGGGGAGCTGTTTTTT. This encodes CAWAQGLLTGELFF.

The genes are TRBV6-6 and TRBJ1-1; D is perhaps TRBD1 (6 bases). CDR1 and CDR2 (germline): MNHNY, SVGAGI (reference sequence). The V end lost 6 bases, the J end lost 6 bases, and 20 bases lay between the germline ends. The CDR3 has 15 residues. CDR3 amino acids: CASRNSGTPTSEAFF. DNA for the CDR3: TGTGCCAGCAGAAATTCCGGGACACCAACTTCTGAAGCTTTCTTT.

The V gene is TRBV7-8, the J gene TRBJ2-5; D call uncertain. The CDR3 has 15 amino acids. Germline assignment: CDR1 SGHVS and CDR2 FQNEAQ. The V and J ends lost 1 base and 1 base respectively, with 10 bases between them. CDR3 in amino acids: CASSLGRVSQETQYF. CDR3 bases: TGTGCCAGCAGCTTAGGCCGAGTCTCCCAAGAGACCCAGTACTTC.

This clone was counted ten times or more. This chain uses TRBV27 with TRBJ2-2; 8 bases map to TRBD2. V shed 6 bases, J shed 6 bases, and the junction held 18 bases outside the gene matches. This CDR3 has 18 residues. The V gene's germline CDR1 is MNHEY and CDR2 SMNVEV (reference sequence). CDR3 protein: CASSRSLGGGTSPGELFF. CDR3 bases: TGTGCCAGCAGCCGTTCCCTAGGTGGCGGGACTAGTCCCGGGGAGCTGTTTTTT.